These T cell receptor beta chains were read from a single sample in a study of T-cell reconstitution after alpha-beta-depleted transplantation in children. TCRdb analysed the PCR reads with MiXCR anew, one entry per CDR3 protein. The data contain approximately 430,000 distinct CDR3 sequences, roughly 17% of them seen just once; the ten biggest clones take up under 30%. The input for sequencing was PBMCs, mostly from graft donor cells, taken 360 days after TCRalphabeta/CD19-depleted stem cell transplant. The receptors originated from a boy in the first two years of life who had a stem cell transplant for Wiskott-Aldrich syndrome, so the T cells may come from the graft donor. The CDR3 runs from the conserved cysteine through the conserved F or W. Fields, in order: D gene, V gene, J gene, clone size, CDR3 protein, CDR3 DNA. The D gene is left open where the match is weak. Some rows mark clone size as missing; the rest say once, few, many or name a class of expanded clone.

TRBD1	TRBV7-8	TRBJ1-5	-	CASSLATLGQRSNQPQHF	TGTGCCAGCAGCTTAGCAACCCTGGGACAGAGGAGCAATCAGCCCCAGCATTTT
TRBD1	TRBV11-2	TRBJ2-3	few	CASSLAGTGRTDTQYF	TGTGCCAGCAGCTTGGCCGGGACAGGGCGCACAGATACGCAGTATTTT
-	TRBV28	TRBJ2-7	-	CASSLSRNQYF	TGTGCCAGCAGTTTAAGCCGGAATCAGTACTTC
TRBD1	TRBV4-2	TRBJ2-7	-	CASSQVGTGVYEQYF	TGTGCCAGCAGCCAAGTAGGGACAGGGGTATACGAGCAGTACTTC
-	TRBV7-9	TRBJ2-1	many	CASSFKGGSSYNEQFF	TGTGCCAGCAGCTTCAAGGGGGGCAGCTCCTACAATGAGCAGTTCTTC
-	TRBV29-1	TRBJ2-5	few	CSVGGPSGLETQYF	TGCAGCGTGGGGGGGCCTTCTGGTTTAGAGACCCAGTACTTC
-	TRBV15	TRBJ2-7	few	CATSGREGQGYEQYF	TGTGCCACCAGCGGACGGGAGGGACAGGGATACGAGCAGTACTTC
-	TRBV29-1	TRBJ2-7	few	CSVLDSVYEQYF	TGCAGCGTGCTGGACAGCGTCTACGAGCAGTACTTC
-	TRBV5-6	TRBJ2-1	few	CASSRSRRSNEQFF	TGTGCCAGCAGCCGGTCCCGGAGGAGCAATGAGCAGTTCTTC
-	TRBV24-1	TRBJ2-7	few	CATSDPGTARATYEQYF	TGTGCCACCAGTGATCCTGGGACCGCACGCGCGACCTACGAGCAGTACTTC
-	TRBV6-2/TRBV6-3	TRBJ2-6	few	CASSYSKKSGANVLTF	TGTGCCAGCAGTTACTCGAAGAAGTCTGGGGCCAACGTCCTGACTTTC
TRBD1	TRBV29-1	TRBJ2-6	many	CSAGTGDTGANVLTF	TGCAGCGCGGGGACAGGAGACACTGGGGCCAACGTCCTGACTTTC
-	TRBV5-1	TRBJ2-5	many	CASSLAGKETQYF	TGCGCCAGCAGCTTGGCAGGCAAAGAGACCCAGTACTTC
-	TRBV7-2	TRBJ1-6	-	CASSFRLLAHNSPLHF	TGTGCCAGCAGCTTTCGACTACTCGCGCATAATTCACCCCTCCACTTT
TRBD2	TRBV7-2	TRBJ2-1	-	CASSLGPWGRAGEQFF	TGTGCCAGCAGCTTAGGCCCTTGGGGGAGGGCAGGTGAGCAGTTCTTC
-	TRBV18	TRBJ1-1	few	CASSLLRVGTEAFF	TGTGCCAGCTCACTACTCAGGGTGGGCACTGAAGCTTTCTTT
-	TRBV5-1	TRBJ1-1	many	CASSLWGENTEAFF	TGTGCCAGCAGTTTATGGGGGGAGAACACTGAAGCTTTCTTT
TRBD1	TRBV18	TRBJ2-1	few	CASSTRTGAPYNEQFF	TGTGCCAGCTCAACACGGACAGGGGCACCCTACAATGAGCAGTTCTTC
TRBD1	TRBV18	TRBJ2-7	-	CASSPGQASYEQYF	TGTGCCAGCTCACCTGGACAGGCAAGCTACGAGCAGTACTTC
-	TRBV10-3	TRBJ2-5	-	CAISDGLETQYF	TGTGCCATCAGTGACGGCTTAGAGACCCAGTACTTC
-	TRBV12-3/TRBV12-4	TRBJ2-1	-	CASSLTQVLEQFF	TGTGCCAGCAGTTTAACCCAAGTATTGGAGCAGTTCTTC
-	TRBV28	TRBJ2-7	many	CASTGGTEDEQYF	TGTGCCAGCACTGGTGGGACGGAAGACGAGCAGTACTTC
-	TRBV5-1	TRBJ2-3	many	CASSLELHTGTDTQYF	TGCGCCAGCAGCTTGGAACTTCACACGGGGACAGATACGCAGTATTTT
-	TRBV2	TRBJ2-2	-	CASSRHTGELFF	TGTGCCAGCAGTCGCCACACCGGGGAGCTGTTTTTT
-	TRBV5-1	TRBJ2-3	few	CASSLARGNTDTQYF	TGCGCCAGCAGCTTGGCCCGCGGAAACACAGATACGCAGTATTTT
TRBD2	TRBV4-2	TRBJ2-2	-	CASRASSGNTGELFF	TGTGCCAGCAGAGCCTCTAGCGGGAACACCGGGGAGCTGTTTTTT
TRBD1	TRBV6-5	TRBJ1-4	few	CASSPTGFYNEKLFF	TGTGCCAGCAGTCCGACAGGGTTTTATAATGAAAAACTGTTTTTT
TRBD2	TRBV6-1	TRBJ2-2	few	CASLHKASGYTGELFF	TGTGCCAGCCTTCATAAAGCTAGCGGCTACACCGGGGAGCTGTTTTTT
TRBD2	TRBV12-3/TRBV12-4	TRBJ2-7	few	CASSLMGLAGGGEQYF	TGTGCCAGCAGTTTAATGGGACTAGCGGGAGGAGGCGAGCAGTACTTC
-	TRBV28	TRBJ2-7	-	CASTPLGRGRGYEQYF	TGTGCCAGCACCCCCCTAGGGAGGGGGCGTGGGTACGAGCAGTACTTC
-	TRBV4-1	TRBJ1-4	few	CASSLWDGPNEKLFF	TGCGCCAGCAGCCTTTGGGACGGACCGAATGAAAAACTGTTTTTT
TRBD1	TRBV5-1	TRBJ2-5	once	CASSLLGTGGEETQYF	TGCGCCAGCAGCTTGTTGGGGACAGGGGGCGAAGAGACCCAGTACTTC
-	TRBV6-5	TRBJ1-6	-	CASSLRQLNSPLHF	TGTGCCAGCAGTTTACGACAGCTTAATTCACCCCTCCACTTT
TRBD2	TRBV19	TRBJ2-4	-	CASSIGLAGALLAKNIQYF	TGTGCCAGTAGTATAGGACTAGCGGGAGCGCTCCTAGCCAAAAACATTCAGTACTTC
TRBD2	TRBV5-1	TRBJ2-7	-	CASSKRPLAGEEQYF	TGCGCCAGCAGCAAGAGGCCACTAGCGGGAGAGGAGCAGTACTTC
-	TRBV5-1	TRBJ2-3	-	CASSLGSVLDTQYF	TGCGCCAGCAGCTTGGGCTCGGTGCTAGATACGCAGTATTTT
-	TRBV11-2	TRBJ1-1	-	CASSSLTNTEAFF	TGTGCCAGCAGCTCTCTTACGAACACTGAAGCTTTCTTT
TRBD2	TRBV12-3/TRBV12-4	TRBJ2-1	-	CASSFPSGGADEQFF	TGTGCCAGCAGTTTCCCCAGCGGGGGGGCAGATGAGCAGTTCTTC
-	TRBV12-3/TRBV12-4	TRBJ2-2	many	CASSWSLKTGELFF	TGTGCCAGCAGTTGGAGCCTAAAGACCGGGGAGCTGTTTTTT
-	TRBV6-2/TRBV6-3	TRBJ2-5	-	CASKGRPWETQYF	TGTGCCAGCAAGGGCAGGCCGTGGGAGACCCAGTACTTC
TRBD2	TRBV5-4	TRBJ2-1	-	CASSLYFSGGDNEQFF	TGTGCCAGCAGCTTGTATTTTAGCGGGGGGGACAATGAGCAGTTCTTC
-	TRBV7-2	TRBJ1-1	few	CASSLTPDGNTEAFF	TGTGCCAGCAGCTTGACTCCCGACGGTAACACTGAAGCTTTCTTT
-	TRBV7-9	TRBJ2-1	-	CASSLREFDSYNEQFF	TGTGCCAGCAGCTTAAGAGAATTCGACTCCTACAATGAGCAGTTCTTC
TRBD2	TRBV4-3	TRBJ2-3	-	CASSQQRGKADSQYF	TGCGCCAGCAGCCAGCAGCGGGGCAAGGCAGATTCGCAGTATTTT
TRBD1	TRBV4-1	TRBJ2-5	few	CASSQRSGTGDETQYF	TGCGCCAGCAGCCAAAGGTCCGGGACAGGGGATGAGACCCAGTACTTC